The present entry profiles one T cell receptor beta chain with its context. Its cognate antigen is unknown. Clones were read by immunoSEQ multiplex PCR, and TCRdb kept only the in-frame ones, dropping some. The sample has about 150,000 clones, less than 90% seen once; the top ten hold around 3.2%. CDR3 size: 13 residues. Germline V gene data show CDR1 as SGHNT and CDR2 as YENEEA. Trimming cost V 2 bases and J 8 bases; bases outside gene matches: 2. The data belong to a study of T cell responses to AZD1222 COVID-19 vaccine. Study observations and caveats: Just six AZD1222 recipients were seropositive at baseline. Per reports, nearly half of all spike-specific TCRs target regions that are unmutated in variants. Along spike, vaccine-associated CD4 TCRs were found throughout, with dominance at 160-218 and 743-854. Sampling that yielded the repertoires occurred only after the peak T cell response.

This chain connects TRBV11-3 to TRBJ2-1; TRBD2 aligns across 8 bases. Sequencing used peripheral blood, obtained on day 0 of AZD1222 vaccination. The sequence came from an adult in good health. CDR3 DNA sequence: TGTGCCAGCAGCTTAACGGGGGGGGATGAGCAGTTCTTC. As protein: CASSLTGGDEQFF.